The 5 T cell receptor beta chains given below trace back to one sample, sequenced in a study of brain metastases from non-small cell lung cancer. The table came from immunoSEQ multiplex PCR; TCRdb's copy has only in-frame clones and leaves some out. The sample shows some 820 clones, 70% to 90% of them seen only once. Sequencing input: tissue from a brain metastasis. The receptor set was obtained from a donor aged 40 or over with non-small cell lung cancer.

The CDR3 here is CASSAQGGQPQHF. In DNA, the CDR3 is TGTGCCAGCAGTGCACAGGGTGGTCAGCCCCAGCATTTT. This sequence joins TRBV2 and TRBJ1-5, with a possible D match to TRBD1 (6 bases). This CDR3 comprises 13 residues. The V gene lost 4 bases and the J gene lost 6 bases, with 10 bases spanning the gap. Germline assignment: CDR1 SNHLY and CDR2 FYNNEI.

The V and J genes are TRBV15 and TRBJ1-2, with 7 bases lining up with TRBD1. V trimming: 5 bases; J trimming: 4 bases; junction bases outside the gene matches: 4. The CDR3 extends over 13 amino acids. The germline V gene has CDR1 LNHNV and CDR2 YYDKDF (reference sequence). The CDR3 loop is CATSQGQPYGYTF. The CDR3 coding sequence is TGTGCCACCAGCCAGGGACAGCCCTATGGCTACACCTTC. The full variable domain, with the rest looked up from reference TRBV15 and TRBJ1-2, is DAMVIQNPRYQVTQFGKPVTLSCSQTLNHNVMYWYQQKSSQAPKLLFHYYDKDFNNEADTPDNFQSRRPNTSFCFLDIRSPGLGDTAMYLCATSQGQPYGYTFGSGTRLTVV.

V is TRBV18 and J is TRBJ2-1; 9 bases line up with TRBD2. From germline, CDR1 is KGHSH and CDR2 LQKENI. V lost 6 bases and J lost 8; bases outside the gene matches: 14. The CDR3 is 16 residues long. DNA for the CDR3: TGTGCCAGCTCTATAAAACCCGGCGGGGGGGCTGATGAGCAGTTCTTC. Translating gives CASSIKPGGGADEQFF.

The chain joins TRBV18 to TRBJ2-7; 10 bases map to TRBD1. The CDR3 runs 16 residues. Germline V gives CDR1 KGHSH, CDR2 LQKENI. The ends lost 2 bases at V and 2 bases at J; junction bases unmatched: 6. CDR3: CASSPKDRGIPYEQYF. Here the CDR3 DNA reads TGTGCCAGCTCACCAAAGGACAGGGGGATCCCCTACGAGCAGTACTTC. Variable domain in full (rest from reference TRBV18 and TRBJ2-7): NAGVMQNPRHLVRRRGQEARLRCSPMKGHSHVYWYRQLPEEGLKFMVYLQKENIIDESGMPKERFSAEFPKEGPSILRIQQVVRGDSAAYFCASSPKDRGIPYEQYFGPGTRLTVT.

This chain links TRBV4-1 with TRBJ2-4, with D hard to call. The CDR3 totals 14 residues. Germline loops: CDR1 MGHRA, CDR2 YSYEKL. V gave up 1 base and J gave up 5 bases, with 9 bases separating them. The CDR3 reads CASSQAHIENIQYF. The CDR3 DNA is TGCGCCAGCAGCCAAGCACACATTGAAAACATTCAGTACTTC.